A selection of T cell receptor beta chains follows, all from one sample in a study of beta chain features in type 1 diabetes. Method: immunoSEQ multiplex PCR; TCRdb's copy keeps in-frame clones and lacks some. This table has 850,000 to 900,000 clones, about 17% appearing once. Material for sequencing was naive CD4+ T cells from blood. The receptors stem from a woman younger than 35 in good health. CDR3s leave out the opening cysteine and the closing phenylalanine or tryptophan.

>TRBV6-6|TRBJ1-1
ASSIQDTEAF
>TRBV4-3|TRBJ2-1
ASSTHPRGAVEQF
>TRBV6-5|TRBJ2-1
ASSQLAGEYGEQF
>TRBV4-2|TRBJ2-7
ASSQGGTGFYEQY
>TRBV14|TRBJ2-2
ASSQDPGINTGELF
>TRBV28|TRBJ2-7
ASSLAGTTAWELY
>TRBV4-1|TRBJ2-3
ASSQRGLAGTDTQY
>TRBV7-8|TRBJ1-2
ASSPLAGAFGYT
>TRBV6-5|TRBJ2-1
ASSLGWSRDEQF
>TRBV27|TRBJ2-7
ASRKGTSGSGEQY
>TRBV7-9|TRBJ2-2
ASSPGTENTGELF
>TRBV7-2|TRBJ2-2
ASSLNLGLTGELF
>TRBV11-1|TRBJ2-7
ASSLASGTYEQY
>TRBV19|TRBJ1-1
ASSSGRWTEAF
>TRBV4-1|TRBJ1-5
ASSLGRSEPQH
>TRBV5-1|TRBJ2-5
ASSRDLGGGTQY
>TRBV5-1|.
ASKGLAGDEQY
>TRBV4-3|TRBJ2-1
ASSPAEGPYNEQF
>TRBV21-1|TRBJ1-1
ASSKTWSVNTEAF
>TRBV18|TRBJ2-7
ASSPQWDIAYEQY
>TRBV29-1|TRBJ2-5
SAPGQGAETQY
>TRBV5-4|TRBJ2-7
ASSRSSRSQGVDEQY
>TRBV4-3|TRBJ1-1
ASSQDGGTLTEAF
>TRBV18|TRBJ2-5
ASSQGTQETQY
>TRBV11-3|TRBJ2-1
ASSRGLVTNNEQF
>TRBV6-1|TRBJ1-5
ASSAGQGYQPQH
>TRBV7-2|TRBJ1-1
ASSLGGFMNTEAF
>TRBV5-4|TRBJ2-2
ASSLGLAGGSGELF
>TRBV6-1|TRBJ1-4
ASTGQGGQKLF
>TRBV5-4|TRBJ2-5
ASSLDLGDTETQY
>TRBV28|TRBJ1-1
ASSYGTGGEAF
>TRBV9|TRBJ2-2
ASSVDRWGSSGSTGELF
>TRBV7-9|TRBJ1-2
ASSHNTALYGYT
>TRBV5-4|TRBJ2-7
ASSFREQY
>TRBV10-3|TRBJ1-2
AISEGQGGGDGYT
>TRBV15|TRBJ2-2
ATSRDRVVTGELF
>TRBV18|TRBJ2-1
ASSLRRTSGREDEQF
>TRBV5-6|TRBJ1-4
ASSSMDRGPAGEKLF
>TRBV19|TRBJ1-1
ASSILRGTEAF
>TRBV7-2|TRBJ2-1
ASSLALNEQF